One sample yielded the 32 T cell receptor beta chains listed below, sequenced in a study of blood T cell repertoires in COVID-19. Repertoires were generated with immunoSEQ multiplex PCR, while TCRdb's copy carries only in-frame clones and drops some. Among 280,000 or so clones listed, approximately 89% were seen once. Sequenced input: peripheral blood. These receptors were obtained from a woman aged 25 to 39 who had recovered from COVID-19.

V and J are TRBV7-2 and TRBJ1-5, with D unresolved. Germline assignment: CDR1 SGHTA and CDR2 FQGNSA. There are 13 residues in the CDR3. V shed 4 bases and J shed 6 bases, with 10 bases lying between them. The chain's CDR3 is CASSSQQSQPQHF. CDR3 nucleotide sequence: TGTGCCAGCAGCTCGCAACAGAGTCAGCCCCAGCATTTT. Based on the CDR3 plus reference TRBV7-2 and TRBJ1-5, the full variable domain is GAGVSQSPSNKVTEKGKDVELRCDPISGHTALYWYRQSLGQGLEFLIYFQGNSAPDKSGLPSDRFSAERTGGSVSTLTIQRTQQEDSAVYLCASSSQQSQPQHFGDGTRLSIL.

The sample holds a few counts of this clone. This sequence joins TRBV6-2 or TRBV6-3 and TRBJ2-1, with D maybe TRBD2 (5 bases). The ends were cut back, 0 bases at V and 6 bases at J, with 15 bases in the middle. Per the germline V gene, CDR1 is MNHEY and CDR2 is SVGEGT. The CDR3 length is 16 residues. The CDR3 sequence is CASSYSTSKGGNEQFF. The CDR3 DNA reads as TGTGCCAGCAGTTACTCTACTAGTAAGGGTGGCAATGAGCAGTTCTTC.

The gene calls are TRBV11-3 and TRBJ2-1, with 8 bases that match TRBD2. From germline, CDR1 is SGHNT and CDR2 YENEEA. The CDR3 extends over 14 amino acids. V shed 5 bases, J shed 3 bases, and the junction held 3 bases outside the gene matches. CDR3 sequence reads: CASSPGGVYNEQFF. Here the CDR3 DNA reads TGTGCCAGCAGCCCCGGGGGGGTCTACAATGAGCAGTTCTTC.

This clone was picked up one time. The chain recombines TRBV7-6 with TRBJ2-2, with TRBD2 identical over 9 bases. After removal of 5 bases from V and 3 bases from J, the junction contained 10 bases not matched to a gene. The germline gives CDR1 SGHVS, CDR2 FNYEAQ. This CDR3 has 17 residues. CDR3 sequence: CASSPNPVAGDTGELFF. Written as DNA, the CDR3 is TGTGCCAGCAGCCCGAACCCTGTAGCGGGGGACACCGGGGAGCTGTTTTTT.

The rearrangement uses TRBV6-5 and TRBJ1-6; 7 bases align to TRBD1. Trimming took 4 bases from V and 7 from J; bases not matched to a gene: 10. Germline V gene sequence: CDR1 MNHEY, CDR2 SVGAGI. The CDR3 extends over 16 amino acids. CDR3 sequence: CASSSLPTGRNSPLHF. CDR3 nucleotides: TGTGCCAGCAGTTCCCTCCCGACAGGGAGAAATTCACCCCTCCACTTT.

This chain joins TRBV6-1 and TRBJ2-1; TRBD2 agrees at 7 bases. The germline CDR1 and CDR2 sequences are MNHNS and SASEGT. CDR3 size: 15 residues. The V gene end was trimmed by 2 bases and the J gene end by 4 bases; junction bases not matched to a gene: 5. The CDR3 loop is CASSETDSGYNEQFF. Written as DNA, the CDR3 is TGTGCCAGCAGTGAAACCGATAGCGGGTACAATGAGCAGTTCTTC.

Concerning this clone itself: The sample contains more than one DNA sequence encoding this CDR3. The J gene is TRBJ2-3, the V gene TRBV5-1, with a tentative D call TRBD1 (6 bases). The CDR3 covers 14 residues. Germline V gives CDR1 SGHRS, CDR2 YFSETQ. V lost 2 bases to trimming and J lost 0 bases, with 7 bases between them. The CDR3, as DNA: TGCGCCAGCAGCTTAGACAGGAGCACAGATACGCAGTATTTT. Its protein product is CASSLDRSTDTQYF.

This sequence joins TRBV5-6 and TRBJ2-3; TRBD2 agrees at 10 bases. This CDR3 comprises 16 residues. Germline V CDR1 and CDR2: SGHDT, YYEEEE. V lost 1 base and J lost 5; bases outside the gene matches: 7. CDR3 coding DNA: TGTGCCAGCAGCTTGATCAGCGGGGGGGCCATAGATACGCAGTATTTT. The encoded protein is CASSLISGGAIDTQYF. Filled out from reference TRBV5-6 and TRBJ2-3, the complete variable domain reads DAGVTQSPTHLIKTRGQQVTLRCSPKSGHDTVSWYQQALGQGPQFIFQYYEEEERQRGNFPDRFSGHQFPNYSSELNVNALLLGDSALYLCASSLISGGAIDTQYFGPGTRLTVL.

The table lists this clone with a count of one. CDR3 residues: CASSFRGGGNTIYF. DNA for the CDR3: TGTGCCAGCAGTTTCCGGGGGGGTGGAAACACCATATATTTT. V is TRBV28 and J is TRBJ1-3; TRBD1 might be the D (5 bases). Germline V gene data show CDR1 as MDHEN and CDR2 as SYDVKM. The V end was cut by 3 bases, the J end by 3 bases, with 9 bases between. The CDR3 runs 14 residues.

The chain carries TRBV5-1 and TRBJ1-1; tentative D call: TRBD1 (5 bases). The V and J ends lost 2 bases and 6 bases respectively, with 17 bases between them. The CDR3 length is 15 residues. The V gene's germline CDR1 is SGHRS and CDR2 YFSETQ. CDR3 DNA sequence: TGCGCCAGCAGCTTAGACGCAGGGTTTTTCGCTGAAGCTTTCTTT. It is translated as CASSLDAGFFAEAFF.

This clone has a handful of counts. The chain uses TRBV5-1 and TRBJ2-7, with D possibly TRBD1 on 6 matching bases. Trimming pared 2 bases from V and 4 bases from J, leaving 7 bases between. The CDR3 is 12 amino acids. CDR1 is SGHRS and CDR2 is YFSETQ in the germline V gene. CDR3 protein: CASSLQGYEQYF. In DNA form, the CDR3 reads TGCGCCAGCAGCTTACAGGGTTACGAGCAGTACTTC.

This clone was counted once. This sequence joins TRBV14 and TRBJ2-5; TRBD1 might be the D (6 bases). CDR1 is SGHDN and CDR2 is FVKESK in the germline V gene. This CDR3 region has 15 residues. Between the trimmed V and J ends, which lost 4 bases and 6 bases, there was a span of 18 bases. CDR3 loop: CASSLNLNREQTQYF. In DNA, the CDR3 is TGTGCCAGCAGCCTAAACCTAAACAGGGAACAGACCCAGTACTTC.

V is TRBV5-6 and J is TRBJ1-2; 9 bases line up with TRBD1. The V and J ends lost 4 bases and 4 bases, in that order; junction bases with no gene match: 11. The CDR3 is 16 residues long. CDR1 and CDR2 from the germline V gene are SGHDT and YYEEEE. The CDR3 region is CASSRQGESSSYGYTF. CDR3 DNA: TGTGCCAGCAGCCGACAGGGGGAATCCTCAAGCTATGGCTACACCTTC.

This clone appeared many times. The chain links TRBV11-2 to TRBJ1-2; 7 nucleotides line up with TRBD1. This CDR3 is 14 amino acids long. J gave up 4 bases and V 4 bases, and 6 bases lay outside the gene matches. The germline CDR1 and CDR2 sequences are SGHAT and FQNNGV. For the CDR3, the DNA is TGTGCCAGCAGCTCCCAAGGGACAGTCTATGGCTACACCTTC. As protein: CASSSQGTVYGYTF.

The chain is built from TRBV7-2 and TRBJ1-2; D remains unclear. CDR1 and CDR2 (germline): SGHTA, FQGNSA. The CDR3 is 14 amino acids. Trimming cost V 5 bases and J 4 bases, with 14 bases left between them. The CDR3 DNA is TGTGCCAGCAGCCCGGACCGGACTTCCTATGGCTACACCTTC. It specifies CASSPDRTSYGYTF.

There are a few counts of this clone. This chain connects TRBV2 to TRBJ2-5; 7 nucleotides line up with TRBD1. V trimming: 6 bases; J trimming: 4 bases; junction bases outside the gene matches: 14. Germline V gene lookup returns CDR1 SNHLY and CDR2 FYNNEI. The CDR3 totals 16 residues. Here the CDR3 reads CASRAVGQILLETQYF. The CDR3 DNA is TGTGCCAGCAGGGCTGTGGGACAGATCCTTTTAGAGACCCAGTACTTC.

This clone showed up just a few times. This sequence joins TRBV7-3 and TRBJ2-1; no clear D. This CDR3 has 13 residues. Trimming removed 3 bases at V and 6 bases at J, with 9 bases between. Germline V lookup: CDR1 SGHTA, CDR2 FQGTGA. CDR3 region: CASSFDWLNEQFF. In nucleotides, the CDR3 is TGTGCCAGCAGCTTTGACTGGCTCAATGAGCAGTTCTTC.

CDR3 sequence reads: CASSLRPGQPSTNEKLFF. The CDR3 nucleotides are TGTGCCAGCAGTTTGCGGCCCGGACAGCCCTCAACTAATGAAAAACTGTTTTTT. The chain carries TRBV28 and TRBJ1-4, with D possibly TRBD1 on 6 matching bases. The germline V gene has CDR1 MDHEN and CDR2 SYDVKM. The germline V and J ends were trimmed by 3 bases and 0 bases, with 17 bases remaining between them. The CDR3 covers 18 residues.

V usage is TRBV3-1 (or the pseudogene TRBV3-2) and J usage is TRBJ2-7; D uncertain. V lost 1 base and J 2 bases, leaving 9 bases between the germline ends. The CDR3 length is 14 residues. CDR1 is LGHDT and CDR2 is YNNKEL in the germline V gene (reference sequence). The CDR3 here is CASSQGARPYEQYF. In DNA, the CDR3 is TGTGCCAGCAGCCAAGGTGCTAGACCCTACGAGCAGTACTTC.

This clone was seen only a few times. CDR3 sequence: CASSFGTGDSYTIYF. DNA of the CDR3: TGTGCCAGCAGCTTCGGGACGGGAGATTCTTACACCATATATTTT. The rearrangement links TRBV7-9 to TRBJ1-3; the D gene is possibly TRBD1 (5 bases). There are 15 residues in the CDR3. From germline, CDR1 is SEHNR and CDR2 FQNEAQ (reference sequence). Trimming stripped 3 bases from V and 8 bases from J, with 17 bases between.

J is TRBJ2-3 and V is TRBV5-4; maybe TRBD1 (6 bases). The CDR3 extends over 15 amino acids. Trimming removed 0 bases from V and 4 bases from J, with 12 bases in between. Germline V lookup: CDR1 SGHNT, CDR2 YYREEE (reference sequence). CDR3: CASSLAGQRADTQYF. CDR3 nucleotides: TGTGCCAGCAGCTTGGCGGGACAAAGAGCAGATACGCAGTATTTT.

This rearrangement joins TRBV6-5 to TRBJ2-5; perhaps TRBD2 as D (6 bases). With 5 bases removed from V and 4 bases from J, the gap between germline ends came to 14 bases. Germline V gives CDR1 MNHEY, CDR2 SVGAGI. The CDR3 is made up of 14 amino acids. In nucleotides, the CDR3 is TGTGCCAGCAGTACCGGGGGTTGGGGAGAGACCCAGTACTTC. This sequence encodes CASSTGGWGETQYF.

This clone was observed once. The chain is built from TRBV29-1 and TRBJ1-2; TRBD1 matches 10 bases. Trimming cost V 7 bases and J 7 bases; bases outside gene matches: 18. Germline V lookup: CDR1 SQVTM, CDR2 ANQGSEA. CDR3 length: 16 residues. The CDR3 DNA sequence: TGCAGCGCCTCATCGGGACAGGGGTCGGTAAAGGCTGGCTACACCTTC. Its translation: CSASSGQGSVKAGYTF.

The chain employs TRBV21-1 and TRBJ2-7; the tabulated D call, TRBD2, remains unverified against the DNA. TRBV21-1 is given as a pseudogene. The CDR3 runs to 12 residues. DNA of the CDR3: TGTGCCAGCATATTTATCTCCTACGAGCAGTACTTC. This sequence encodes CASIFISYEQYF.

The CDR3 region has the DNA TGTGCCAGCAGCCAAGACCCCTTCTATGGCTACACCTTC. Protein: CASSQDPFYGYTF. The rearrangement joins TRBV3-1 (or the pseudogene TRBV3-2) to TRBJ1-2, with D unresolved. The CDR3 has 13 amino acids. Germline V gene sequence: CDR1 LGHDT, CDR2 YNNKEL (reference sequence). V lost 0 bases and J lost 4, with 6 bases in between.

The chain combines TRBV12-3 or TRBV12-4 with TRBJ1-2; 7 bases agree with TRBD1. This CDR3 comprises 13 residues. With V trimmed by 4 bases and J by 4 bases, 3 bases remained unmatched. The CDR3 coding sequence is TGTGCCAGCAGTTATGACAGGGTCTATGGCTACACCTTC. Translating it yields CASSYDRVYGYTF.

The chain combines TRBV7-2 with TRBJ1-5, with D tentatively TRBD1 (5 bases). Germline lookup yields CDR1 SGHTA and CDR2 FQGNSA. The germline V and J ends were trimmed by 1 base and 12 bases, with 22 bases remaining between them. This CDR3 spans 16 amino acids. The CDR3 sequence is CASSLGFGTGHQNQHF. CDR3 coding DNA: TGTGCCAGCAGCTTAGGTTTCGGAACAGGACACCAAAACCAGCATTTT. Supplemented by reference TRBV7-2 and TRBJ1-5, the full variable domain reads GAGVSQSPSNKVTEKGKDVELRCDPISGHTALYWYRQSLGQGLEFLIYFQGNSAPDKSGLPSDRFSAERTGGSVSTLTIQRTQQEDSAVYLCASSLGFGTGHQNQHFGDGTRLSIL.

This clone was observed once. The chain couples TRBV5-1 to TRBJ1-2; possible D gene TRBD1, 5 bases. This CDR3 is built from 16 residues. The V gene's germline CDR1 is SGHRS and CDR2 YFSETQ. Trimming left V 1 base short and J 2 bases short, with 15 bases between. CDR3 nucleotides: TGCGCCAGCAGCTTGTATCCCGGGACTAGGAACTATGGCTACACCTTC. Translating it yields CASSLYPGTRNYGYTF.

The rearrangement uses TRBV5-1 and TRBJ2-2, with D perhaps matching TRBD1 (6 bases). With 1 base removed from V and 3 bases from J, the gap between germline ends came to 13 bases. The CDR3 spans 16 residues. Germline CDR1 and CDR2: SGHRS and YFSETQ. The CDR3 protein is CASSLFQGMDTGELFF. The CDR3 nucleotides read TGCGCCAGCAGCTTGTTTCAGGGGATGGACACCGGGGAGCTGTTTTTT.

The CDR3 nucleotides are TGTGCCAGCAGTGAAACGGGAAGCACAGATACGCAGTATTTT. Its protein is CASSETGSTDTQYF. V is TRBV6-4 and J is TRBJ2-3; D possibly corresponds to TRBD2 (5 bases). V lost 3 bases to trimming and J lost 0 bases, with 7 bases between them. The V gene's germline CDR1 is MRHNA and CDR2 SNTAGT. The CDR3 length is 14 residues.

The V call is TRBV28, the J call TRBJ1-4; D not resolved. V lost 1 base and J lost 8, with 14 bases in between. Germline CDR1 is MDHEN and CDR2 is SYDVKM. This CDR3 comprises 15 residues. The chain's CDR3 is CASSLSAANREKLFF. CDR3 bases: TGTGCCAGCAGTTTATCGGCAGCGAACCGCGAAAAACTGTTTTTT.

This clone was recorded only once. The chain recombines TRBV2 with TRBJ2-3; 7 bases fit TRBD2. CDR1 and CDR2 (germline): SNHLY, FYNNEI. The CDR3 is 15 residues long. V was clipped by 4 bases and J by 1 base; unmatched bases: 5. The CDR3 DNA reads TGTGCCAGCAGTGTCCCGGGGGGTGGCACAGATACGCAGTATTTT. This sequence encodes CASSVPGGGTDTQYF. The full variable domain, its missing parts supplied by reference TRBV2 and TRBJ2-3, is EPEVTQTPSHQVTQMGQEVILRCVPISNHLYFYWYRQILGQKVEFLVSFYNNEISEKSEIFDDQFSVERPDGSNFTLKIRSTKLEDSAMYFCASSVPGGGTDTQYFGPGTRLTVL.